What follows are 8 T cell receptor beta chains derived from one specimen sequenced in a study of T cell responses to AZD1222 COVID-19 vaccine. Only in-frame clones appear in the TCRdb table, and some are missing; sequencing was by immunoSEQ multiplex PCR. The table lists some 130,000 clones, about 93% of them singletons. The sample here was peripheral blood, taken 28 days after the second AZD1222 dose. The source of these receptors is an adult who received the AZD1222 COVID-19 vaccine.

This rearrangement joins TRBV6-2 or TRBV6-3 to TRBJ2-3, with TRBD2 matching over 8 bases. Germline-derived CDR1 and CDR2 are MNHEY and SVGEGT. V lost 4 bases to trimming and J lost 0 bases; unmatched junction nucleotides: 9. The CDR3 is 17 amino acids. The DNA of the CDR3 is TGTGCCAGCAGTTTGTCGGGGGGGGGATTGAGCACAGATACGCAGTATTTT. This codes for CASSLSGGGLSTDTQYF.

The J gene is TRBJ2-6, the V gene TRBV5-8, with D perhaps matching TRBD1 (6 bases). This CDR3 region has 15 residues. The V gene lost 4 bases and the J gene lost 2 bases, with 10 bases spanning the gap. Germline V gene data show CDR1 as SGHTS and CDR2 as YDEGEE. The CDR3 DNA reads TGTGCCAGCAGCCCTCAGGGGACTGGGGCCAACGTCCTGACTTTC. Encoded protein: CASSPQGTGANVLTF.

This chain uses TRBV4-1 with TRBJ1-3, with a possible D match to TRBD1 (5 bases). Germline lookup yields CDR1 MGHRA and CDR2 YSYEKL. The V gene lost 4 bases and the J gene lost 0 bases, with 10 bases spanning the gap. The length of the CDR3 is 15 residues. DNA for the CDR3: TGCGCCAGCAGCCCGGGACCGCTCTCTGGAAACACCATATATTTT. Its protein is CASSPGPLSGNTIYF.

The chain is built from TRBV5-1 and TRBJ2-5; 10 bases match TRBD2. With 5 bases clipped from V and 5 bases from J, the junction kept 15 bases outside the gene matches. CDR3 size: 17 residues. The germline gives CDR1 SGHRS, CDR2 YFSETQ. CDR3 loop: CASSVSPSGGARETQYF. CDR3 in DNA: TGCGCCAGCAGTGTGTCCCCTAGCGGGGGAGCTAGGGAGACCCAGTACTTC.

Regarding this clone: Other nucleotide sequences from this sample produce the same CDR3. CDR3 in DNA: TGTGCCAGCAGTTTTTCCAATGAGCAGTTCTTC. Residues: CASSFSNEQFF. The chain links TRBV12-3 or TRBV12-4 to TRBJ2-1; D remains unclear. V lost 3 bases and J 6 bases, leaving 3 bases between the germline ends. The CDR3 sequence is 11 residues long.

The chain couples TRBV6-6 to TRBJ1-4; D might be TRBD1 (5 bases). Germline assignment: CDR1 MNHNY and CDR2 SVGAGI (reference sequence). The CDR3 runs to 13 residues. V was pared by 9 bases and J by 5 bases, with 13 bases between. Written as DNA, the CDR3 is TGTGCCAGTATCCGGGACCACAATGAAAAACTGTTTTTT. Its translation is CASIRDHNEKLFF.

The CDR3 region has the DNA TGTGCCAGCTCACGGGCTTCCTCTGGGGCCAACGTCCTGACTTTC. It encodes CASSRASSGANVLTF. This chain connects TRBV18 to TRBJ2-6, with D unresolved. V lost 4 bases to trimming and J lost 0 bases, with 7 bases between them. Germline-derived CDR1 and CDR2 are KGHSH and LQKENI. The length of the CDR3 is 15 residues.

The gene calls are TRBV5-4 and TRBJ2-6; D unclear. V lost 0 bases and J 0 bases, leaving 10 bases between the germline ends. CDR1 and CDR2 from the germline V gene are SGHNT and YYREEE (reference sequence). The CDR3 has 17 residues. CDR3 sequence: CASSLAAINSGANVLTF. CDR3 DNA sequence: TGTGCCAGCAGCTTGGCAGCGATCAACTCTGGGGCCAACGTCCTGACTTTC. Full variable domain (outside the CDR3, taken from reference TRBV5-4 and TRBJ2-6): ETGVTQSPTHLIKTRGQQVTLRCSSQSGHNTVSWYQQALGQGPQFIFQYYREEENGRGNFPPRFSGLQFPNYSSELNVNALELDDSALYLCASSLAAINSGANVLTFGAGSRLTVL.